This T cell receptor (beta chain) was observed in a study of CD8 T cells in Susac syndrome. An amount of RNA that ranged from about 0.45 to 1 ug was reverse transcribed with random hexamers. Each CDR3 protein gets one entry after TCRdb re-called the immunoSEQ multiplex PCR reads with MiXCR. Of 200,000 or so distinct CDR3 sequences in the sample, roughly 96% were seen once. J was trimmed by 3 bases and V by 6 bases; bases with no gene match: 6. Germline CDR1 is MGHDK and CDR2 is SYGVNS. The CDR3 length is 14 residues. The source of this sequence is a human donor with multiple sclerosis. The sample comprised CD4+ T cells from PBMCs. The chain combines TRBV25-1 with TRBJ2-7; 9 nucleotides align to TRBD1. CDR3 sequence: CASREDRGGYEQYF. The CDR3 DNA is TGTGCCAGCAGAGAGGACAGGGGAGGCTACGAGCAGTACTTC.